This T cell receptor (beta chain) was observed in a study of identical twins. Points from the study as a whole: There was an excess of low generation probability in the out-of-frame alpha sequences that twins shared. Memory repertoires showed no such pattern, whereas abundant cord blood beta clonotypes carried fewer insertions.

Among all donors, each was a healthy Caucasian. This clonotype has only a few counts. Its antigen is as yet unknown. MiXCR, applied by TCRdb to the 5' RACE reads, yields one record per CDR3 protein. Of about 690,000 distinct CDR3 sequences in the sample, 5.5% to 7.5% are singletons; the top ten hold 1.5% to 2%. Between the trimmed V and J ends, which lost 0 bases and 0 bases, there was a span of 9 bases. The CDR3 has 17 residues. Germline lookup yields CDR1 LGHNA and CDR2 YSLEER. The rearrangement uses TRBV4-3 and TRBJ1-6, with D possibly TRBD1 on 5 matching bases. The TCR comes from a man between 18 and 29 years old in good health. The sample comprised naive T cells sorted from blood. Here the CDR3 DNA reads TGCGCCAGCAGCCAAGATCACAGGAGCTCCTATAATTCACCCCTCCACTTT. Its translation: CASSQDHRSSYNSPLHF.